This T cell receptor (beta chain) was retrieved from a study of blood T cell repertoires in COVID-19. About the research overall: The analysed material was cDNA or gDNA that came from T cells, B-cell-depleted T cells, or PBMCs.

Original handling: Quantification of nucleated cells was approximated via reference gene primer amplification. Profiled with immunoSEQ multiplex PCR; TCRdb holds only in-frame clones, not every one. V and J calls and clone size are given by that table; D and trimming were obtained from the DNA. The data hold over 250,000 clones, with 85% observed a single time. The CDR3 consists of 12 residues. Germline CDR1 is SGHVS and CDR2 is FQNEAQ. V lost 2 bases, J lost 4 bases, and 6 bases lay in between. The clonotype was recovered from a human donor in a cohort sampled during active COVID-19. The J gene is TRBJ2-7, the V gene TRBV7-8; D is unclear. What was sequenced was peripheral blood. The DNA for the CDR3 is TGTGCCAGCAGCTTACAAGCTTACGAGCAGTACTTC. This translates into CASSLQAYEQYF.